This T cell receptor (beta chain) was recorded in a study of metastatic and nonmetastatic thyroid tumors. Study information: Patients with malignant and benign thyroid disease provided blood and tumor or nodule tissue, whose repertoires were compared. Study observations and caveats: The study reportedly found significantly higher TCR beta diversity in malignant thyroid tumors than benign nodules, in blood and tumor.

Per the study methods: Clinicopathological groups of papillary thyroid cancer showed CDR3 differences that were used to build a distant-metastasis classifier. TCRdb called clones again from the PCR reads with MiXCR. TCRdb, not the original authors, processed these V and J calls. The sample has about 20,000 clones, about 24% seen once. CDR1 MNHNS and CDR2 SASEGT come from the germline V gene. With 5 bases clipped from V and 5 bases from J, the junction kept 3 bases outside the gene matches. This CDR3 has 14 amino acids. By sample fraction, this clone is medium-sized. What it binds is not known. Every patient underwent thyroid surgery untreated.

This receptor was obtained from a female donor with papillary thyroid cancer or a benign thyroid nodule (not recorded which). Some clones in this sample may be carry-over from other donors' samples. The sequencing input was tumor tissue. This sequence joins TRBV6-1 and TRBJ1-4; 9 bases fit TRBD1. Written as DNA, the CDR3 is TGTGCCAGCAGTTCCGGGACAGGGAATGAAAAACTGTTTTTT. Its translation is CASSSGTGNEKLFF.